These T cell receptor beta chains were read from a single sample in a study of blood T cell repertoires in COVID-19. The protocol was immunoSEQ multiplex PCR, while the TCRdb copy is restricted to in-frame clones and leaves out a portion. The sample lists 180,000 or so clones; approximately 90% were seen once. Sequenced sample: peripheral blood. The receptors shown here come from a woman aged 45-65 years with acute or convalescent COVID-19. The CDR3 runs from the conserved cysteine through the conserved F or W. Fields, in order: clone size, D gene, J gene, V gene, CDR3 protein, CDR3 DNA. The D gene is left open where the match is weak. Clone size is not always given. Where it is, it says once, few, many or a class for expanded clones.

once,-,TRBJ2-1,TRBV5-1,CASSWGRGGSYNEQFF,TGCGCCAGCAGCTGGGGCAGGGGAGGGTCCTACAATGAGCAGTTCTTC
-,-,TRBJ1-2,TRBV7-9,CASSASRGGSYGYTF,TGTGCCAGCAGCGCAAGCCGAGGAGGGTCGTATGGCTACACCTTC
-,TRBD1,TRBJ1-1,TRBV7-9,CASSRTGDTEAFF,TGTGCCAGCAGTCGTACAGGGGATACTGAAGCTTTCTTT
-,TRBD1,TRBJ2-3,TRBV5-6,CASSYRTGGARDTQYF,TGTGCCAGCAGCTATAGGACAGGGGGCGCGAGGGATACGCAGTATTTT
-,-,TRBJ1-5,TRBV30,CAWLPKVGQDLYSNQPQHF,TGTGCCTGGCTTCCTAAGGTGGGACAAGACCTTTATAGCAATCAGCCCCAGCATTTT
-,-,TRBJ1-2,TRBV7-3,CASSPGPGNGYTF,TGTGCCAGCAGCCCAGGTCCAGGGAATGGCTACACCTTC
once,TRBD1,TRBJ1-6,TRBV25-1,CASSEYRGTGNSPLHF,TGTGCCAGCAGTGAATATAGAGGGACAGGGAATTCACCCCTCCACTTT
-,-,TRBJ1-2,TRBV30,CAWRVGGAWDYTF,TGTGCCTGGAGAGTCGGGGGGGCGTGGGACTACACCTTC
-,TRBD1,TRBJ1-2,TRBV5-4,CASSLDSRQGASGYTF,TGTGCCAGCAGCTTGGATTCGAGACAGGGGGCATCTGGCTACACCTTC
-,-,TRBJ2-1,TRBV11-3,CASSAPAGHEQFF,TGTGCCAGCAGCGCGCCCGCGGGGCATGAGCAGTTCTTC
-,TRBD1,TRBJ1-2,TRBV5-6,CASSQTWTGAGYTF,TGTGCCAGCAGCCAAACGTGGACAGGGGCTGGCTACACCTTC
-,TRBD2,TRBJ2-1,TRBV14,CASSQDRWGAGAPGNEQFF,TGTGCCAGCAGCCAAGATAGATGGGGAGCGGGGGCCCCAGGGAATGAGCAGTTCTTC
-,TRBD1,TRBJ1-2,TRBV6-2/TRBV6-3,CASSWGQVYGYTF,TGTGCCAGCAGTTGGGGACAGGTCTATGGCTACACCTTC
-,TRBD1,TRBJ1-2,TRBV19,CAIQQGRDYGYTF,TGTGCCATACAACAGGGGCGGGACTATGGCTACACCTTC
-,TRBD1,TRBJ1-3,TRBV5-1,CASSRGQGPGNTIYF,TGCGCCAGCAGCAGAGGACAGGGTCCAGGAAACACCATATATTTT
once,TRBD1,TRBJ2-5,TRBV5-1,CASSSRDRRGETQYF,TGCGCCAGCAGCTCCCGGGACAGGAGAGGAGAGACCCAGTACTTC
-,-,TRBJ2-1,TRBV7-2,CASRHAIVAGRGNEQFF,TGTGCCAGCAGGCACGCGATTGTTGCGGGACGAGGGAATGAGCAGTTCTTC
-,TRBD2,TRBJ2-7,TRBV4-1,CASSQEAGRDEQYF,TGCGCCAGCAGCCAAGAAGCGGGGAGGGACGAGCAGTACTTC
-,-,TRBJ1-5,TRBV3-1/TRBV3-2,CASSQGGEQPQHF,TGTGCCAGCAGCCAAGGTGGGGAGCAGCCCCAGCATTTT
-,TRBD1,TRBJ1-3,TRBV4-3,CASSQDFTGGGNTIYF,TGCGCCAGCAGCCAAGATTTCACAGGGGGTGGAAACACCATATATTTT
-,TRBD1,TRBJ1-1,TRBV18,CASKTGTGDTEAFF,TGTGCCAGCAAGACCGGGACAGGAGACACTGAAGCTTTCTTT